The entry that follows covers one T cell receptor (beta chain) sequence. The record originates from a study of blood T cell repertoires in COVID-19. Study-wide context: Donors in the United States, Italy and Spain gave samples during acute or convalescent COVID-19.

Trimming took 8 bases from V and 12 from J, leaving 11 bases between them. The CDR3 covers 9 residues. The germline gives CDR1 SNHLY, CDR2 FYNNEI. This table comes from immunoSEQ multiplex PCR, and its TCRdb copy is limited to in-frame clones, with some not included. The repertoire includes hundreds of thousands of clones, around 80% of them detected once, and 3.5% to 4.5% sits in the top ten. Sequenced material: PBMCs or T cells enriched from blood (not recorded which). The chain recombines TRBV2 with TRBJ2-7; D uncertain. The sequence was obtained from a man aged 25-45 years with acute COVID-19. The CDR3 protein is CASGRESYF. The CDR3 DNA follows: TGTGCCAGCGGTAGAGAATCGTACTTC.